There are many counts of the clone carrying this T cell receptor beta chain. What it binds is not known. This sample was included in a study of T-cell reconstitution after alpha-beta-depleted transplantation in children. Study-level points and caveats: Several hundred expanded graft clones reportedly supplied alpha-beta T cells about two months after transplant. T-cell numbers and diversity one year post-transplant derived largely from freshly generated T cells. TCRbeta diversity was high at day 60 in some patients (a result of surviving recipient T cells and thymic progenitors).

Unique molecular identifiers featured in how the TCRbeta library was prepared. TCRdb re-called the PCR reads with MiXCR, one entry per CDR3 protein. Among 580,000 or so distinct CDR3 sequences listed, under 30% were seen once. The CDR3 runs 15 residues. Germline V gene lookup returns CDR1 LGHNA and CDR2 YSLEER. The junction had 2 bases not matched to a gene; V was cut back by 0 bases and J by 0 bases. This specimen consisted of PBMCs, mostly from graft donor cells, obtained 360 days after TCRalphabeta/CD19-depleted stem cell transplant. The origin of this receptor is a boy younger than two who had a stem cell transplant for acute myeloid leukemia, so the T cells may come from the graft donor. This chain connects TRBV4-3 to TRBJ2-7; TRBD1 matches at 7 bases. The CDR3 region has the DNA TGCGCCAGCAGCCAAGACAGGGGGTACTCCTACGAGCAGTACTTC. Protein sequence: CASSQDRGYSYEQYF.